These 30 T cell receptor beta chains came from one sample sequenced in a study of vaccination effects on CD4 cells after COVID-19. TCRdb's table, derived via immunoSEQ multiplex PCR, lists solely in-frame clones and lacks some. In the table there are about 70,000 clones, about four fifths of which are singletons. Antigen-specific CD4+ T cells were expanded with viral peptide pools in the ViraFEST assay before sequencing. Culture lasted about 11 days before CD4+ T cell isolation. The vaccine recipients had no prior SARS-CoV-2 infection, with negative nucleocapsid antibodies. Their antigens are not known. This material consisted of CD4+ T cells from PBMCs cultured with SARS-CoV-2 spike peptides, taken before COVID-19 vaccination. These receptors all stem from a human donor who received a COVID-19 vaccine.

In this sample, this clone turned up a few times. The chain couples TRBV6-1 to TRBJ1-5, with D possibly matching TRBD1 (6 bases). V lost 4 bases to trimming and J lost 0 bases, with 19 bases between them. From germline, CDR1 is MNHNS and CDR2 SASEGT. CDR3 size: 18 residues. CDR3 bases: TGTGCCAGCAGTGGAGGACAGAGTTTTTTATATAGCAATCAGCCCCAGCATTTT. It encodes CASSGGQSFLYSNQPQHF.

This clone came up once. The chain joins TRBV6-4 to TRBJ1-6; D possibly corresponds to TRBD1 (5 bases). The germline V gene encodes CDR1 MRHNA and CDR2 SNTAGT. Trimming stripped 2 bases from V and 10 bases from J, with 9 bases between. The CDR3 contains 13 residues. Here the CDR3 reads CASSDRGGSPLHF. CDR3 bases: TGTGCCAGCAGTGACAGGGGAGGCTCACCCCTCCACTTT.

V and J are TRBV7-3 and TRBJ2-3; 8 nucleotides line up with TRBD2. The CDR3 contains 15 residues. Per the germline V gene, CDR1 is SGHTA and CDR2 is FQGTGA. Germline trimming cut 0 bases from V and 2 bases from J; bases unmatched to any gene: 1. This chain's CDR3 is CASSLTAGDTDTQYF. CDR3 nucleotide sequence: TGTGCCAGCAGCTTAACAGCGGGGGACACAGATACGCAGTATTTT.

The chain uses TRBV2 and TRBJ2-5; D is perhaps TRBD1 (5 bases). Looked up from germline, CDR1 is SNHLY and CDR2 is FYNNEI. The V end was cut by 6 bases, the J end by 2 bases, with 13 bases between. This CDR3 has 14 amino acids. The DNA of the CDR3 is TGTGCCAGCAGGGACGACAGAGATCAAGAGACCCAGTACTTC. Its translation: CASRDDRDQETQYF.

The chain combines TRBV30 with TRBJ1-2; D not certain. The CDR3 has 12 residues. Between the trimmed V and J ends, which lost 0 bases and 10 bases, there was a span of 12 bases. Germline V gives CDR1 GTSNPN, CDR2 SVGIG (reference sequence). CDR3 in amino acids: CAWSVGRQDYTF. The DNA of the CDR3 is TGTGCCTGGAGTGTAGGTCGGCAAGACTACACCTTC.

CDR3 coding DNA: TGTGCCAGCTCAGAAGGTCTTAATGGCTACACCTTC. Protein product: CASSEGLNGYTF. The chain combines TRBV18 with TRBJ1-2; D gene uncertain. This CDR3 region has 12 residues. Germline CDR1 and CDR2: KGHSH and LQKENI. V shed 5 bases and J shed 6 bases, with 10 bases lying between them.

V is TRBV18 and J is TRBJ2-3; D might be TRBD2 (5 bases). Per the germline V gene, CDR1 is KGHSH and CDR2 is LQKENI. The CDR3 contains 13 residues. V was shortened by 0 bases and J by 5 bases, with 6 bases between the two germline ends. In DNA form, the CDR3 reads TGTGCCAGCTCACCACCTAGCGTAGATACGCAGTATTTT. It encodes CASSPPSVDTQYF.

This clone was observed a handful of times. V gene TRBV3-1 (or the pseudogene TRBV3-2) combines with J gene TRBJ1-2; D not resolved. Germline CDR1 and CDR2: LGHDT and YNNKEL (reference sequence). The CDR3 totals 14 residues. V dropped 2 bases and J dropped 8 bases, with 15 bases sitting between them. CDR3: CASSQPAGNRGYTF. CDR3 nucleotide sequence: TGTGCCAGCAGCCAACCAGCGGGGAATCGCGGCTACACCTTC.

This clone was recorded only once. V gene TRBV6-5 combines with J gene TRBJ1-4, with TRBD1 as a possible D gene (6 bases). This CDR3 is built from 13 residues. V was shortened by 6 bases and J by 6 bases, with 11 bases between the two germline ends. Germline V gene sequence: CDR1 MNHEY, CDR2 SVGAGI. Here the CDR3 DNA reads TGTGCCAGCAGGTACAGGGATCATGAAAAACTGTTTTTT. Translating gives CASRYRDHEKLFF.

The CDR3 here is CAWSGDLDTEAFF. The CDR3 bases are TGTGCCTGGAGTGGGGATTTGGACACTGAAGCTTTCTTT. The rearrangement joins TRBV30 to TRBJ1-1; D not certain. V was clipped by 1 base and J by 3 bases, with 9 bases between them. The CDR3 length is 13 residues. Looked up from germline, CDR1 is GTSNPN and CDR2 is SVGIG (reference sequence).

The V and J genes are TRBV30 and TRBJ2-7, with D maybe TRBD2 (6 bases). With 0 bases removed from V and 0 bases from J, the gap between germline ends came to 18 bases. CDR3 length: 17 amino acids. Per germline, CDR1 GTSNPN and CDR2 SVGIG (reference sequence). In nucleotides, the CDR3 is TGTGCCTGGAGTGTACATTCTTCTAGCGTTAACTCCTACGAGCAGTACGTC. Amino acids: CAWSVHSSSVNSYEQYV.

This clone was seen a handful of times. The rearrangement uses TRBV6-6 and TRBJ2-7, with D maybe TRBD2 (5 bases). The CDR3 loop spans 13 amino acids. Germline lookup yields CDR1 MNHNY and CDR2 SVGAGI (reference sequence). V lost 2 bases, J lost 3 bases, and 8 bases lay in between. The CDR3 coding sequence is TGTGCCAGCAGTTACCATACTAGCTACGAGCAGTACGTC. It encodes CASSYHTSYEQYV.

The V and J genes are TRBV3-1 (or the pseudogene TRBV3-2) and TRBJ1-6; D call uncertain. V lost 4 bases and J lost 11, with 9 bases in between. This CDR3 is built from 12 residues. Germline V lookup: CDR1 LGHDT, CDR2 YNNKEL (reference sequence). CDR3 loop: CASSRREAPLHF. CDR3 nucleotide sequence: TGTGCCAGCAGCCGAAGGGAGGCACCCCTCCACTTT.

The chain has TRBV5-1 and TRBJ1-4; D is undetermined. V was cut by 1 base and J by 7 bases, with 11 bases left in between. The length of the CDR3 is 14 residues. Germline V CDR1 and CDR2: SGHRS, YFSETQ. Here the CDR3 reads CASSLLSTSEKLFF. DNA of the CDR3: TGCGCCAGCAGCTTGCTTTCCACAAGTGAAAAACTGTTTTTT.

This clone was recorded once. The chain combines TRBV5-5 with TRBJ2-1, with 7 bases fitting TRBD1. CDR3 length: 15 residues. Germline V gene lookup returns CDR1 SGHKS and CDR2 YYEKEE (reference sequence). With 3 bases clipped from V and 4 bases from J, the junction kept 7 bases outside the gene matches. DNA of the CDR3: TGTGCCAGCAGCTCCCCGACAGGGAGATACAATGAGCAGTTCTTC. Residues: CASSSPTGRYNEQFF.

This clone was observed a single time. The chain employs TRBV10-2 and TRBJ2-7, with D perhaps matching TRBD2 (5 bases). CDR3 length: 11 residues. Germline loops: CDR1 WSHSY, CDR2 SAAADI. Trimming left V 7 bases short and J 3 bases short, with 7 bases between. CDR3 in DNA: TGCGCCAGCACGGAGGTCTACGAGCAGTACGTC. Amino acid sequence: CASTEVYEQYV.

In nucleotides, the CDR3 is TGTCCTGGGAGCGCACTCAAAGATGACAGGGAGAGCTCCTACGAGCAGTACGTC. Its translation: CPGSALKDDRESSYEQYV. V gene TRBV22-1 combines with J gene TRBJ2-7; TRBD1, the table's D call, lacks a check against the DNA. TRBV22-1 is noted as a pseudogene. The CDR3 totals 18 residues.

The chain links TRBV5-1 to TRBJ2-3; tentatively, D is TRBD2 (5 bases). This CDR3 contains 14 residues. The germline V and J ends were trimmed by 0 bases and 2 bases, with 7 bases remaining between them. In germline, CDR1 is SGHRS, CDR2 YFSETQ. Written as DNA, the CDR3 is TGCGCCAGCAGCTTGGGAGGGTCCACAGATACGCAGTATTTT. Encoded protein: CASSLGGSTDTQYF.

The V call is TRBV6-5, the J call TRBJ1-4; 9 bases align to TRBD1. Germline CDR1 and CDR2: MNHEY and SVGAGI. Germline trimming cut 6 bases from V and 8 bases from J; bases unmatched to any gene: 7. The length of the CDR3 is 14 residues. The CDR3 bases are TGTGCCAGCAGGTTGACAGGGGGGCGGGAAAAACTGTTTTTT. As protein: CASRLTGGREKLFF.

The chain uses TRBV19 and TRBJ2-1; D could derive from TRBD1 or TRBD2 (6 bases each). CDR1 and CDR2 from the germline V gene are LNHDA and SQIVND (reference sequence). The CDR3 totals 17 residues. Trimming took 1 base from V and 0 from J, leaving 13 bases between them. CDR3 sequence (DNA): TGTGCCAGTAGTATAGGAGGAGGGGGGAGCTCCTACAATGAGCAGTTCTTC. Translating it yields CASSIGGGGSSYNEQFF.

The sample holds a few counts of this clone. The rearrangement links TRBV9 to TRBJ2-2, with D hard to call. The CDR3 length is 16 residues. V dropped 0 bases and J dropped 3 bases, with 12 bases sitting between them. Looked up from germline, CDR1 is SGDLS and CDR2 is YYNGEE. The CDR3 nucleotides read TGTGCCAGCAGCGTAGCCGGTGACCGATACACCGGGGAGCTGTTTTTT. This codes for CASSVAGDRYTGELFF.

V gene TRBV10-1 combines with J gene TRBJ2-2; possibly TRBD2 for D (6 bases). Germline V CDR1 and CDR2: WNHNN, SYGVQD (reference sequence). V was clipped by 7 bases and J by 0 bases, with 9 bases between them. The length of the CDR3 is 14 residues. Here the CDR3 reads CASKEGTNTGELFF. CDR3 DNA: TGCGCCAGCAAGGAGGGCACGAACACCGGGGAGCTGTTTTTT.

This clone was found once. The chain employs TRBV15 and TRBJ1-1; perhaps TRBD1 as D (5 bases). CDR3 length: 17 residues. Trimming left V 1 base short and J 6 bases short, with 21 bases between. Germline CDR1 and CDR2: LNHNV and YYDKDF (reference sequence). The CDR3 DNA reads as TGTGCCACCAGCAGAGTAGGCGGGGGGTCGGGTTTTCCTGAAGCTTTCTTT. Translating gives CATSRVGGGSGFPEAFF.

V is TRBV6-6 and J is TRBJ2-1; 8 bases are shared with TRBD1. Germline CDR1 is MNHNY and CDR2 is SVGAGI (reference sequence). This CDR3 has 14 residues. V lost 6 bases and J lost 6; bases outside the gene matches: 7. In DNA, the CDR3 is TGTGCCAGCAGGTCCGATGGACAGGGCAATGAGCAGTTCTTC. It yields the protein CASRSDGQGNEQFF.

The rearrangement uses TRBV18 and TRBJ1-1; D possibly corresponds to TRBD1 (5 bases). The CDR3 length is 16 residues. CDR1 is KGHSH and CDR2 is LQKENI in the germline V gene. With 1 base removed from V and 0 bases from J, the gap between germline ends came to 12 bases. CDR3 in amino acids: CASSPLPTGVNTEAFF. The CDR3 DNA sequence: TGTGCCAGCTCACCACTCCCCACAGGAGTGAACACTGAAGCTTTCTTT.

The genes are TRBV5-1 and TRBJ2-1; 7 positions match TRBD1. The CDR3 totals 15 residues. Germline V gives CDR1 SGHRS, CDR2 YFSETQ. J lost 3 bases, V lost 2 bases, and 5 bases had no gene match. Here the CDR3 reads CASSLQGSGYNEQFF. In nucleotides, the CDR3 is TGCGCCAGCAGCTTACAGGGGAGTGGCTACAATGAGCAGTTCTTC.

The chain recombines TRBV2 with TRBJ1-1, with TRBD1 as a possible D gene (6 bases). The CDR3 loop spans 12 amino acids. Per germline, CDR1 SNHLY and CDR2 FYNNEI. DNA for the CDR3: TGTGTGGGGGGCGCTTTGAACACTGAAGCTTTCTTT. Amino acid sequence: CVGGALNTEAFF.

The V and J genes are TRBV2 and TRBJ2-3, with D uncertain. V was shortened by 6 bases and J by 3 bases, with 7 bases between the two germline ends. Germline CDR1 SNHLY, CDR2 FYNNEI. The CDR3 sequence is 12 residues long. DNA for the CDR3: TGTGCCAGCAGCCGTGGGACAGATACGCAGTATTTT. It translates to CASSRGTDTQYF.

The chain employs TRBV7-8 and TRBJ2-3, with TRBD2 identical over 7 bases. CDR3 length equals 15 residues. CDR1 and CDR2 from the germline V gene are SGHVS and FQNEAQ. V shed 0 bases, J shed 6 bases, and the junction held 6 bases outside the gene matches. The CDR3 nucleotides are TGTGCCAGCAGCTTAGCTCGAGCGGGGACTGATACGCAGTATTTT. Translation gives CASSLARAGTDTQYF.

This chain joins TRBV4-3 and TRBJ1-5, with D hard to call. Germline V gene lookup returns CDR1 LGHNA and CDR2 YSLEER. Trimming stripped 0 bases from V and 5 bases from J, with 5 bases between. The CDR3 sequence is 13 residues long. For the CDR3, the DNA is TGCGCCAGCAGCCAAGACGAGGATCAGCCCCAGCATTTT. This gives the protein CASSQDEDQPQHF.